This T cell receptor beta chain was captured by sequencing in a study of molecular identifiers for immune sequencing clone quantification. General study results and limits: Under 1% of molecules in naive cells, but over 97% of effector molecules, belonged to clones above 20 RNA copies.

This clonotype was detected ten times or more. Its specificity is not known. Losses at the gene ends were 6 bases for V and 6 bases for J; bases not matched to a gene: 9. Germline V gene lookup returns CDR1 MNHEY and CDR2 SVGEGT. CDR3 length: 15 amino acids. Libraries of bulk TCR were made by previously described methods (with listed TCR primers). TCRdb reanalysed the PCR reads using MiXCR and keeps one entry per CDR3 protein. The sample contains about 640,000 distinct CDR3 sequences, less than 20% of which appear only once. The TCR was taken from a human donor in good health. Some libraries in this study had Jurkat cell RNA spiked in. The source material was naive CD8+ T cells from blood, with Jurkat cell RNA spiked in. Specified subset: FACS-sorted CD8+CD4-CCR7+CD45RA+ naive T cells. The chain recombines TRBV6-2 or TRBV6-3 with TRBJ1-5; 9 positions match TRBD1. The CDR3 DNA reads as TGTGCCAGCAGCGAGGGGACAGGGAGGCCTCAGCCCCAGCATTTT. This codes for CASSEGTGRPQPQHF.